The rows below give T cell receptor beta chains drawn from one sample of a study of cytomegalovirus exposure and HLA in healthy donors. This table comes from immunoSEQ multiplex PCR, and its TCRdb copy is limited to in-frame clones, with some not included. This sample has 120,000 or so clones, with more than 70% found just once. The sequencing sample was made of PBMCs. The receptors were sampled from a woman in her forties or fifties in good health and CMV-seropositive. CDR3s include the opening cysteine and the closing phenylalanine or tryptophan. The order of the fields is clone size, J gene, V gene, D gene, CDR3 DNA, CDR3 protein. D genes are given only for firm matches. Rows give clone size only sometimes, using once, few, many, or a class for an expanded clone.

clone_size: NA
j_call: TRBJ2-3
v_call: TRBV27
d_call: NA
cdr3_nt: TGTGCCAGCAGTTTACGAGATACGCAGTATTTT
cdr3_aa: CASSLRDTQYF

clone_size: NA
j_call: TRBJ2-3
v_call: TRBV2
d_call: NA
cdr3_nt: TGTGCCAGCAGTGAAATTAGCGAGGGAGATACGCAGTATTTT
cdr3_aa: CASSEISEGDTQYF

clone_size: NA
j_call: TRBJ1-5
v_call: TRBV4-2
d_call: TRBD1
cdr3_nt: TGTGCCAGCAGCCAAGAGGCAGGGGGAGAACGGCCCCAGCATTTT
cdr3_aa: CASSQEAGGERPQHF

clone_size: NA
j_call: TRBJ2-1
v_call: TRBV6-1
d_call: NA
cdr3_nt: TGTGCCAGCAGTGAACGGCAGGGAGGCTACAATGAGCAGTTCTTC
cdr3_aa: CASSERQGGYNEQFF

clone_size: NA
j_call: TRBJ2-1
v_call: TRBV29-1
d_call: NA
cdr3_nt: TGCAGCGCCCTACCACTAGGCAATGAGCAGTTCTTC
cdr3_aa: CSALPLGNEQFF

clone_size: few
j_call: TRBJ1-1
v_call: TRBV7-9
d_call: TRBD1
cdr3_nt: TGTGCCAGCAGCCGGACAGGGGGCGTCACTGAAGCTTTCTTT
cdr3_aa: CASSRTGGVTEAFF

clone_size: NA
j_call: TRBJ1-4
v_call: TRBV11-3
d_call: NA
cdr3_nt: TGTGCCAGCAGCTTCGGACAGACAACTAATGAAAAACTGTTTTTT
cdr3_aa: CASSFGQTTNEKLFF

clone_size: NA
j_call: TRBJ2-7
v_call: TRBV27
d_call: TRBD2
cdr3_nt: TGTGCCAGCAGTCGGGGGGGCCTCTCCTACGAGCAGTACTTC
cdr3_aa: CASSRGGLSYEQYF

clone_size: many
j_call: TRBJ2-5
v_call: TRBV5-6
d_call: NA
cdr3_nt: TGTGCCAGCAGTGGGCGGGGGCCGTACCAAGAGACCCAGTACTTC
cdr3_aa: CASSGRGPYQETQYF

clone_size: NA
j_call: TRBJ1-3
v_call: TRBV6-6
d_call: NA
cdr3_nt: TGTGCCAGCAGTTACGGGCCCTCTCTAACGGGAAACACCATATATTTT
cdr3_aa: CASSYGPSLTGNTIYF

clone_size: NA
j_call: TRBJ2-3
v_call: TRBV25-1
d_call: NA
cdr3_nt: TGTGCCAGCACCGGCGGATTTAGCACAGATACGCAGTATTTT
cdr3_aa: CASTGGFSTDTQYF

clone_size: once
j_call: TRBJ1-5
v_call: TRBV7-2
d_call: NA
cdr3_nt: TGTGCCAGCAGCACGAGCGATCAGCCCCAGCATTTT
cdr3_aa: CASSTSDQPQHF

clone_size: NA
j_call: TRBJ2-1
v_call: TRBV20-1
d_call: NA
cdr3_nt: TGCAGTGCGCAAACTCCGGGAGATGGGGTCTTC
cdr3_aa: CSAQTPGDGVF

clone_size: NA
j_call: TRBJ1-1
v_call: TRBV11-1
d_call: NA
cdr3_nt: TGTGCCAGCAGCCCGATTCTCGGGGGATTGAGTACTGAAGCTTTCTTT
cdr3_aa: CASSPILGGLSTEAFF

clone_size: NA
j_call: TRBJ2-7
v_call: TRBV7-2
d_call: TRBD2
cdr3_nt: TGTGCCAGCAGCTACCGCAGGACTAGCGGGAGGGGGTCCTACGAGCAGTACTTC
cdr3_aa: CASSYRRTSGRGSYEQYF

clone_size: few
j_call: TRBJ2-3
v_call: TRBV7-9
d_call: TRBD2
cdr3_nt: TGTGCCAGCAGCTCCCTTGGACTAGCGACAGATACGCAGTATTTT
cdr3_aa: CASSSLGLATDTQYF

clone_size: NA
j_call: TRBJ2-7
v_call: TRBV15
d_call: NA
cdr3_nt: TGTGCCACCAGCAGCCGTACGACTAGTAACTCCTACGAGCAGTACTTC
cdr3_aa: CATSSRTTSNSYEQYF

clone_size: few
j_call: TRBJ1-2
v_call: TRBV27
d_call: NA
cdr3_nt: TGTGCCAGCAGTTTTGGGCAGTCCTATGGCTACACCTTC
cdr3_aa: CASSFGQSYGYTF

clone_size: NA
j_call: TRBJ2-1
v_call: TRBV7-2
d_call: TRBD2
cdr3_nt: TGTGCCAGCAGCTACCCGGGACTAGCGGGAGTAGGAGAGCAGTTCTTC
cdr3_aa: CASSYPGLAGVGEQFF

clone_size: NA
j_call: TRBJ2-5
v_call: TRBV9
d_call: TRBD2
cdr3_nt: TGTGCCAGCAGCGTCGGGGTTTCAGCGGGGGGACAAGAGACCCAGTACTTC
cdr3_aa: CASSVGVSAGGQETQYF

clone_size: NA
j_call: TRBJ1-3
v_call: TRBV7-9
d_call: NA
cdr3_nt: TGTGCCAGCGTTGTTCCGGGAGGAGAAGCTGGAAACACCATATATTTT
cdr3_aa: CASVVPGGEAGNTIYF

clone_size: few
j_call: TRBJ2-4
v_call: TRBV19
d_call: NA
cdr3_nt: TGTGCCAGTAGTGGAGGTCTGAAAAACATTCAGTACTTC
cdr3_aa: CASSGGLKNIQYF

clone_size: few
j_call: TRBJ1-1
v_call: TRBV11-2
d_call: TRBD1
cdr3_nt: TGTGCCAGCAGCTTAGATCGGACAGGAGCCTTCTTT
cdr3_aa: CASSLDRTGAFF

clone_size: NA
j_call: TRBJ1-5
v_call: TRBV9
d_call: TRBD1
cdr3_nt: TGTGCCAGCACCACGGACAGGGTGAATCAGCCCCAGCATTTT
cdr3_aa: CASTTDRVNQPQHF

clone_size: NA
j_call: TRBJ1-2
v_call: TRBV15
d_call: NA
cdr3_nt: TGTGCCACCAGCAGAGATTTGGCAAATGGCTACACCTTC
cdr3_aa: CATSRDLANGYTF

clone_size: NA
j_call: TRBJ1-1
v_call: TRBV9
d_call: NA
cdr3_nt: TGTGCCAGCAGCGCAGCCCAGGTGGGGGGGAACACTGAAGCTTTCTTT
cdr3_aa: CASSAAQVGGNTEAFF

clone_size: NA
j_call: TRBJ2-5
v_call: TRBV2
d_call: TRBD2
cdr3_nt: TGTGCCAGCAGTGATGGAGCGGGGGGACTACTGACCCAGTACTTC
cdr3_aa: CASSDGAGGLLTQYF

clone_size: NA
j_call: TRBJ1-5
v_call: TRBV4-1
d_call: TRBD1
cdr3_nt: TGCGCCAGCAGCCAAGATCCAGTGGGACAGGGCGATCAGCCCCAGCATTTT
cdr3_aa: CASSQDPVGQGDQPQHF

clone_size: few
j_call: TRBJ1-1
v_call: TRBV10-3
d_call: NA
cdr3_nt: TGTGCCATCAGTGTTTCACAGGCAATGAACACTGAAGCTTTCTTT
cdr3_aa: CAISVSQAMNTEAFF

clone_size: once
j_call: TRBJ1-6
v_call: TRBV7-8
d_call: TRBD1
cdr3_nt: TGTGCCAGCAGGCGGGACAGCGATTCACCCCTCCACTTT
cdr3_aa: CASRRDSDSPLHF